These 25 T cell receptor beta chains were all obtained from the same sample, sequenced in a study of blood T cell repertoires in COVID-19. TCRdb keeps only in-frame clones here, not all; method: immunoSEQ multiplex PCR. The repertoire has about 180,000 clones, around 85% of them found once; the top ten carry under 25%. The sample comprised peripheral blood. All receptors derive from a man in his sixties or seventies with active or convalescent COVID-19.

This clone was observed a single time. The rearrangement links TRBV5-1 to TRBJ1-3; 12 bases match TRBD1. Germline V CDR1 and CDR2: SGHRS, YFSETQ. With V trimmed by 6 bases and J by 3 bases, 7 bases remained unmatched. The length of the CDR3 is 16 residues. The CDR3 coding sequence is TGCGCCAGCACCTGGGGGGACAGGGGGCTTGGAAACACCATATATTTT. Protein product: CASTWGDRGLGNTIYF.

Concerning this clone itself: Other nucleotide sequences in the sample specify the same CDR3. J is TRBJ1-5 and V is TRBV6-2 or TRBV6-3; D is undetermined. Germline lookup yields CDR1 MNHEY and CDR2 SVGEGT. Trimming shortened V by 2 bases and J by 1 base, and 3 bases separated the two germline ends. This CDR3 region has 13 residues. The chain's CDR3 is CASSYQSNQPQHF. CDR3 bases: TGTGCCAGCAGTTACCAGAGCAATCAGCCCCAGCATTTT.

The chain uses TRBV6-5 and TRBJ1-2, with D unresolved. Germline V gene lookup returns CDR1 MNHEY and CDR2 SVGAGI. The CDR3 covers 14 residues. Trimming cost V 7 bases and J 4 bases, with 16 bases left between them. The CDR3 DNA reads as TGTGCCAGCATCTGGGCCAGAACCATCTATGGCTACACCTTC. It is translated as CASIWARTIYGYTF.

This clone was picked up a small number of times. V is TRBV7-9 and J is TRBJ1-2; 8 bases agree with TRBD1. The V segment lost 5 bases and the J segment 5 bases; nucleotides outside the gene matches: 7. Germline lookup yields CDR1 SEHNR and CDR2 FQNEAQ (reference sequence). The CDR3 spans 14 residues. Here the CDR3 reads CASSAATGGYGYTF. CDR3 coding DNA: TGTGCCAGCAGCGCCGCCACAGGGGGATATGGCTACACCTTC.

The genes are TRBV6-6 and TRBJ2-3; no reliable D call. Between the trimmed V and J ends, which lost 6 bases and 5 bases, there was a span of 9 bases. The CDR3 sequence is 12 residues long. Germline loops: CDR1 MNHNY, CDR2 SVGAGI (reference sequence). CDR3 DNA sequence: TGTGCCAGCAGCAAAAAAAAAGATACGCAGTATTTT. Protein: CASSKKKDTQYF.

The chain joins TRBV19 to TRBJ1-3; D is undetermined. CDR3 length: 12 amino acids. Trimming removed 8 bases at V and 1 base at J, with 6 bases between. CDR1 is LNHDA and CDR2 is SQIVND in the germline V gene (reference sequence). This CDR3 is CASWASGNTIYF. CDR3 DNA: TGTGCCAGTTGGGCGTCTGGAAACACCATATATTTT.

This chain links TRBV20-1 with TRBJ2-7; the D gene is possibly TRBD2 (5 bases). CDR3 size: 13 residues. Germline CDR1 is DFQATT and CDR2 is SNEGSKA (reference sequence). Trimming left V 3 bases short and J 3 bases short, with 12 bases between. CDR3 nucleotides: TGCAGTGCTAGTCGAGGGCAGTTCTACGAGCAGTACTTC. Translating gives CSASRGQFYEQYF.

The chain links TRBV5-4 to TRBJ1-1, with D hard to call. Germline CDR1 and CDR2: SGHNT and YYREEE (reference sequence). This CDR3 contains 13 residues. Trimming took 0 bases from V and 9 from J, leaving 12 bases between them. CDR3 DNA: TGTGCCAGCAGCTTGGCGGTCCAGGCCAAAGCTTTCTTT. Amino acid sequence: CASSLAVQAKAFF.

There are a few counts of this clone. The rearrangement uses TRBV19 and TRBJ2-6, with 9 bases that match TRBD1. Unmatched junction bases numbered 13, after V lost 7 bases and J lost 0 bases. CDR1 LNHDA and CDR2 SQIVND come from the germline V gene (reference sequence). The CDR3 runs to 19 residues. Written as DNA, the CDR3 is TGTGCCAGTATGGGTTATCCGGGACAGGGCAGCTCTGGGGCCAACGTCCTGACTTTC. Translated: CASMGYPGQGSSGANVLTF.

There are a few counts of this clone. The chain combines TRBV18 with TRBJ1-2; D perhaps matches TRBD1 (6 bases). CDR1 is KGHSH, CDR2 LQKENI, per germline. CDR3 length: 11 residues. Trimming stripped 6 bases from V and 5 bases from J, with 7 bases between. The CDR3 DNA is TGTGCCAGCTCGGACAGATATGGCTACACCTTC. Protein sequence: CASSDRYGYTF. Variable domain in full (rest from reference TRBV18 and TRBJ1-2): NAGVMQNPRHLVRRRGQEARLRCSPMKGHSHVYWYRQLPEEGLKFMVYLQKENIIDESGMPKERFSAEFPKEGPSILRIQQVVRGDSAAYFCASSDRYGYTFGSGTRLTVV.

In this sample, this clone turned up a few times. The J gene is TRBJ1-1, the V gene TRBV7-3; D remains ambiguous. The CDR3 sequence is 14 residues long. Between the trimmed V and J ends, which lost 5 bases and 1 base, there was a span of 11 bases. Germline V lookup: CDR1 SGHTA, CDR2 FQGTGA. The CDR3 region is CASSAGSRNTEAFF. The CDR3 DNA follows: TGTGCCAGCAGCGCGGGCAGTAGGAACACTGAAGCTTTCTTT.

The chain recombines TRBV19 with TRBJ1-2, with a tentative D call TRBD1 (6 bases). With 4 bases removed from V and 5 bases from J, the gap between germline ends came to 14 bases. The CDR3 is made up of 14 amino acids. CDR1 is LNHDA and CDR2 is SQIVND in the germline V gene (reference sequence). The DNA of the CDR3 is TGTGCCAGTAGTACTCAACAGGGCCTGTATGGCTACACCTTC. Translating it yields CASSTQQGLYGYTF.

The chain combines TRBV7-6 with TRBJ1-4; 9 bases map to TRBD1. The CDR3 is 14 amino acids. V gave up 5 bases and J gave up 8 bases; unmatched junction bases: 6. Germline CDR1 is SGHVS and CDR2 is FNYEAQ. The CDR3 sequence is CASSRTGGREKLFF. CDR3 in DNA: TGTGCCAGCAGCCGTACAGGGGGCAGGGAAAAACTGTTTTTT.

The chain carries TRBV2 and TRBJ2-1, with D perhaps matching TRBD1 (5 bases). This CDR3 comprises 20 residues. Germline CDR1 and CDR2: SNHLY and FYNNEI. V was clipped by 10 bases and J by 2 bases, with 33 bases between them. The CDR3 loop reads CAISRQGDEVATITYNEQFF. CDR3 nucleotides: TGTGCCATCTCCAGACAAGGGGATGAGGTCGCGACAATAACCTACAATGAGCAGTTCTTC.

In its sample, this clone was seen a few times. The gene calls are TRBV2 and TRBJ1-5, with D unresolved. Deletions cut 3 bases from V and 4 bases from J, with 10 bases between. Germline-derived CDR1 and CDR2 are SNHLY and FYNNEI. The CDR3 totals 14 residues. CDR3 DNA sequence: TGTGCCAGCAGTGATCATCCCGGGAATCAGCCCCAGCATTTT. Protein: CASSDHPGNQPQHF.

This clone was detected once. J is TRBJ2-3 and V is TRBV24-1; 8 bases align to TRBD2. V lost 6 bases, J lost 0 bases, and 10 bases stayed unmatched. The CDR3 spans 17 residues. Germline-derived CDR1 and CDR2 are KGHDR and SFDVKD. CDR3 DNA: TGTGCCACCAGTCCTCCCAGGGTAGCGGGGAGCACAGATACGCAGTATTTT. Residues: CATSPPRVAGSTDTQYF.

This sequence joins TRBV4-3 and TRBJ2-7; 7 nucleotides agree with TRBD1. The CDR3 is 14 amino acids. The germline CDR1 and CDR2 sequences are LGHNA and YSLEER. V shed 4 bases and J 1 base; nucleotides not matched to a gene: 4. As DNA, the CDR3 is TGCGCCAGCAGCCGTGGCAGGGGGTCCTACGAGCAGTACTTC. As protein: CASSRGRGSYEQYF.

The chain combines TRBV18 with TRBJ1-1; 8 bases match TRBD1. Germline V gives CDR1 KGHSH, CDR2 LQKENI. With 0 bases clipped from V and 0 bases from J, the junction kept 6 bases outside the gene matches. The length of the CDR3 is 17 residues. The CDR3 DNA is TGTGCCAGCTCACCACCCAGGGCAGGGGGCATGAACACTGAAGCTTTCTTT. This sequence encodes CASSPPRAGGMNTEAFF.

Only a few counts were recorded for this clone. The chain recombines TRBV28 with TRBJ2-7; TRBD1 aligns across 8 bases. The germline CDR1 and CDR2 sequences are MDHEN and SYDVKM. The CDR3 has 13 amino acids. V gave up 5 bases and J gave up 1 base; unmatched junction bases: 1. Here the CDR3 DNA reads TGTGCCAGCAGTGACAGGGGATCCTACGAGCAGTACTTC. Translating gives CASSDRGSYEQYF.

The chain recombines TRBV10-2 with TRBJ2-7, with D unclear. Germline loops: CDR1 WSHSY, CDR2 SAAADI. The CDR3 is 12 residues long. V was cut by 7 bases and J by 0 bases, with 7 bases left in between. CDR3 DNA sequence: TGCGCCAGCAAAGACAACTCCTACGAGCAGTACTTC. Its translation: CASKDNSYEQYF.

The chain uses TRBV19 and TRBJ1-6; 7 nucleotides agree with TRBD1. The CDR3 covers 15 residues. Germline V gene data show CDR1 as LNHDA and CDR2 as SQIVND (reference sequence). V lost 5 bases and J lost 6; bases outside the gene matches: 7. This CDR3 reads CASSASGQTNSPLHF. The CDR3 coding sequence is TGTGCCAGTAGTGCGTCGGGACAGACTAATTCACCCCTCCACTTT. Looking up the rest from reference TRBV19 and TRBJ1-6 gives the full variable domain: DGGITQSPKYLFRKEGQNVTLSCEQNLNHDAMYWYRQDPGQGLRLIYYSQIVNDFQKGDIAEGYSVSREKKESFPLTVTSAQKNPTAFYLCASSASGQTNSPLHFGNGTRLTVT.

The V call is TRBV5-8, the J call TRBJ1-5, with TRBD1 as a possible D gene (6 bases). This CDR3 is 14 amino acids long. Germline assignment: CDR1 SGHTS and CDR2 YDEGEE. V lost 1 base and J lost 2, with 7 bases in between. CDR3: CASSLYRGNQPQHF. DNA for the CDR3: TGTGCCAGCAGCTTGTACAGGGGCAATCAGCCCCAGCATTTT.

This chain joins TRBV7-2 and TRBJ2-7; unclear D gene. With 4 bases removed from V and 4 bases from J, the gap between germline ends came to 11 bases. The CDR3 is made up of 13 amino acids. The germline CDR1 and CDR2 sequences are SGHTA and FQGNSA. The CDR3 protein is CASSSIRSYEQYF. The CDR3 DNA follows: TGTGCCAGCAGCTCGATTCGGAGTTACGAGCAGTACTTC.

The rearrangement links TRBV7-2 to TRBJ1-4, with D tentatively TRBD1 (5 bases). The germline V gene has CDR1 SGHTA and CDR2 FQGNSA. The CDR3 covers 12 residues. Trimming cost V 5 bases and J 8 bases, with 9 bases left between them. CDR3 DNA: TGTGCCAGCAGCGAGCGACAGGAAAAACTGTTTTTT. This sequence encodes CASSERQEKLFF.

To note about this clone: Other DNA sequences in the sample encode the same CDR3. The chain links TRBV27 to TRBJ1-4, with D possibly matching TRBD1 (5 bases). The germline V gene has CDR1 MNHEY and CDR2 SMNVEV (reference sequence). The CDR3 has 14 residues. Trimming shortened V by 6 bases and J by 1 base, and 9 bases separated the two germline ends. CDR3: CASSRGGTNEKLFF. DNA of the CDR3: TGTGCCAGCAGCCGGGGGGGAACTAATGAAAAACTGTTTTTT.